This T cell receptor (beta chain) was profiled in a study of regulatory T cells in long-lasting Graves disease. The sample's time point: newly diagnosed GD, antithyroid drugs for less than 3 months. Extracted PBMC RNA gave rise to the TCR library. This clonotype was observed a few times. Through Arm-PCR of CDR3 regions and iRepertoire HTBI primers, TCR beta libraries were built. TCRdb re-called the multiplex PCR reads with MiXCR, one entry per CDR3 protein. The sample contains about 500,000 distinct CDR3 sequences, approximately 12% of which appear only once. The CDR3 has 12 residues. Trimming pared 10 bases from V and 11 bases from J, leaving 18 bases between. CDR1 is LNHDA and CDR2 is SQIVND in the germline V gene (reference sequence). In addition, the sample was reused for a study of T cells in Graves' hyperthyroidism and ophthalmopathy.

J is TRBJ2-1 and V is TRBV19, with TRBD2 as a possible D gene (6 bases). The origin of this receptor is a woman aged 25 to 45 with Graves disease. The sequenced sample was peripheral blood mononuclear cells (PBMCs), obtained at new diagnosis, from a patient treated with antithyroid drugs. This chain's CDR3 is CATSLRREKQFF. The CDR3 DNA reads as TGTGCCACTTCCCTTAGGCGGGAAAAGCAGTTCTTC.